This TCR beta chain was profiled in a study of early T cells in non-severe SARS-CoV-2 infection. TCRdb analysed the 5' RACE reads with MiXCR anew, one entry per CDR3 protein. Of under 85,000 distinct CDR3 sequences in the sample, roughly 13% are singletons; the top ten hold 4.5% to 6.5%. Germline V gene sequence: CDR1 KGHSH, CDR2 LQKENI. The germline V and J ends were trimmed by 1 base and 3 bases, with 15 bases remaining between them. CDR3 length: 16 amino acids. The sample consisted of whole blood. The chain combines TRBV18 with TRBJ1-1, with D perhaps TRBD1 (5 bases). The receptor comes from an adult who was a healthcare worker with PCR-confirmed SARS-CoV-2 infection or an uninfected control (not recorded which). The chain's CDR3 is CASSPLKREQDTEAFF. The DNA for the CDR3 is TGTGCCAGCTCACCACTGAAAAGGGAACAGGACACTGAAGCTTTCTTT.